The 21 T cell receptor beta chains given below trace back to one sample, sequenced in a study of T-cell memory formation after mild COVID-19. TCRdb used MiXCR to reprocess the 5' RACE reads, holding one entry per CDR3 protein. The table records 250,000 or so distinct CDR3 sequences, around 17% of them present only once. Specimen: PBMCs or a T cell subset sorted from them (not recorded which). Every receptor here comes from a young man who had mild COVID-19 (a few samples of this study predate the infection). Cell type and time point are not known.

This clonotype was counted between two and nine times. The rearrangement joins TRBV23-1 to TRBJ2-7; D gene unclear. TRBV23-1 is annotated as an ORF whose role is uncertain. The germline V and J ends were trimmed by 5 bases and 12 bases, with 5 bases remaining between them. The CDR3 sequence is 8 residues long. The chain's CDR3 is CASSLPYV. The CDR3, as DNA: TGCGCCAGCAGTTTGCCGTACGTC.

J is TRBJ2-7 and V is TRBV24-1; no reliable D call. The V end lost 9 bases, the J end lost 5 bases, and 16 bases lay between the germline ends. The CDR3 contains 13 residues. In germline, CDR1 is KGHDR, CDR2 SFDVKD. The CDR3 reads CATRLLGSDEQYF. The DNA for the CDR3 is TGTGCCACCCGCCTTTTGGGATCGGACGAGCAGTACTTC.

This clonotype was seen a handful of times. The chain joins TRBV4-2 to TRBJ1-5; perhaps TRBD1 as D (5 bases). Germline assignment: CDR1 LGHNA and CDR2 YNFKEQ. V was trimmed by 5 bases and J by 3 bases, leaving 17 bases between them. CDR3 size: 16 residues. As DNA, the CDR3 is TGTGCCAGCAGCTCGACTGGGGCTGCGAACAATCAGCCCCAGCATTTT. Translation: CASSSTGAANNQPQHF.

The sample holds a few counts of this clonotype. V is TRBV6-5 and J is TRBJ2-3, with 8 positions matching TRBD1. The V and J ends lost 5 bases and 2 bases, in that order; junction bases with no gene match: 15. The V gene's germline CDR1 is MNHEY and CDR2 SVGAGI. The CDR3 covers 18 residues. This chain's CDR3 is CASSPQGAGGLDTDTQYF. CDR3 DNA: TGTGCCAGCAGTCCCCAGGGGGCCGGAGGGTTAGACACAGATACGCAGTATTTT.

The CDR3 DNA reads TGTGCCAGCAGTCCCTTAAGTCCGGGAGATACGCAGTATTTT. Protein: CASSPLSPGDTQYF. The chain is built from TRBV6-2 or TRBV6-3 and TRBJ2-3; no clear D. Germline V gene data show CDR1 as MNHEY and CDR2 as SVGEGT. V was cut by 5 bases and J by 5 bases, with 14 bases left in between. The CDR3 runs to 14 residues.

This chain links TRBV7-2 with TRBJ2-7; D is possibly TRBD1 or TRBD2 (5 bases each). The V and J ends lost 2 bases and 6 bases respectively, with 11 bases between them. Germline V CDR1 and CDR2: SGHTA, FQGNSA. This CDR3 region has 13 residues. The CDR3 here is CASSLLTGLEQYF. CDR3 coding DNA: TGTGCCAGCAGCTTATTAACGGGGCTCGAGCAGTACTTC.

The chain links TRBV20-1 to TRBJ1-1, with D possibly TRBD1 on 5 matching bases. This CDR3 is 13 amino acids long. The V gene's germline CDR1 is DFQATT and CDR2 SNEGSKA (reference sequence). V gave up 6 bases and J gave up 0 bases, with 11 bases separating them. CDR3 residues: CSASGRVNTEAFF. The CDR3 nucleotides are TGCAGTGCCTCGGGACGCGTGAACACTGAAGCTTTCTTT.

The V gene is TRBV20-1, the J gene TRBJ2-4; 8 bases align to TRBD1. The trim removed 7 bases at V and 4 bases at J, leaving 6 bases unmatched. The CDR3 totals 13 residues. The V gene's germline CDR1 is DFQATT and CDR2 SNEGSKA (reference sequence). Here the CDR3 DNA reads TGCAGTGGCAGAGGGACAGGAAAAAACATTCAGTACTTC. Translation: CSGRGTGKNIQYF.

The table lists this clonotype with a few counts. This chain links TRBV10-3 with TRBJ2-7; D perhaps matches TRBD1 (5 bases). Trimming removed 8 bases at V and 2 bases at J, with 13 bases between. The CDR3 runs to 13 residues. Germline CDR1 is ENHRY and CDR2 is SYGVKD. As DNA, the CDR3 is TGTGCCATCCTAGGGGCAACCGCCTACGAGCAGTACTTC. Protein sequence: CAILGATAYEQYF.

This clonotype was counted only a few times. V and J are TRBV5-1 and TRBJ1-2; 7 bases agree with TRBD1. V lost 4 bases, J lost 12 bases, and 12 bases stayed unmatched. The germline CDR1 and CDR2 sequences are SGHRS and YFSETQ. CDR3 length: 13 residues. The CDR3 loop is CASSGGTDSLDTF. The CDR3 DNA is TGCGCCAGCAGCGGAGGGACAGACAGCCTTGACACCTTC.

This clonotype was seen a few times. The chain employs TRBV20-1 and TRBJ2-5, with D perhaps being TRBD1 or TRBD2 (5 bases each). The V gene's germline CDR1 is DFQATT and CDR2 SNEGSKA (reference sequence). The V gene lost 6 bases and the J gene lost 3 bases, with 14 bases spanning the gap. The CDR3 is 13 amino acids. CDR3 region: CSAPGVGEETQYF. For the CDR3, the DNA is TGCAGTGCCCCCGGGGTGGGGGAAGAGACCCAGTACTTC.

Only a few counts were recorded for this clonotype. This chain connects TRBV7-2 to TRBJ1-2; D possibly corresponds to TRBD1 (6 bases). The CDR3 loop spans 13 amino acids. CDR1 and CDR2 from the germline V gene are SGHTA and FQGNSA. The V end lost 4 bases, the J end lost 6 bases, and 12 bases lay between the germline ends. As DNA, the CDR3 is TGTGCCAGCAGCTATACGGCAGGGGATGGCTACACCTTC. Protein sequence: CASSYTAGDGYTF.

This clonotype occurred a few times. This rearrangement joins TRBV4-2 to TRBJ2-3, with 10 nucleotides matching TRBD2. Germline V gene lookup returns CDR1 LGHNA and CDR2 YNFKEQ. J lost 0 bases, V lost 0 bases, and 12 bases had no gene match. This CDR3 contains 20 residues. In DNA, the CDR3 is TGTGCCAGCAGCCAAGAACTAGCGGGGAGGCTATCCTCTAGCACAGATACGCAGTATTTT. Its protein is CASSQELAGRLSSSTDTQYF.

This chain joins TRBV18 and TRBJ1-1, with a tentative D call TRBD1 (6 bases). V lost 7 bases, J lost 3 bases, and 12 bases lay in between. Germline assignment: CDR1 KGHSH and CDR2 LQKENI. The CDR3 sequence is 13 residues long. CDR3 sequence: CASFQGMDTEAFF. CDR3 sequence (DNA): TGTGCCAGCTTCCAGGGGATGGACACTGAAGCTTTCTTT.

This clonotype was observed a few times. The chain uses TRBV10-1 and TRBJ2-7, with 11 bases lining up with TRBD1. Germline V lookup: CDR1 WNHNN, CDR2 SYGVQD (reference sequence). Losses at the gene ends were 2 bases for V and 5 bases for J; bases not matched to a gene: 2. This CDR3 region has 14 residues. The CDR3 here is CASSERTGGNEQYF. CDR3 bases: TGCGCCAGCAGTGAGAGGACAGGGGGCAACGAGCAGTACTTC.

This clonotype showed up just a few times. V gene TRBV3-1 combines with J gene TRBJ2-3; D uncertain. This CDR3 is built from 16 residues. With 4 bases removed from V and 2 bases from J, the gap between germline ends came to 16 bases. The germline CDR1 and CDR2 sequences are LGHDT and YNNKEL (reference sequence). The CDR3 sequence is CASSPGVVLHTDTQYF. CDR3 DNA sequence: TGTGCCAGCAGCCCAGGCGTCGTGTTGCACACAGATACGCAGTATTTT.

Only a few counts were recorded for this clonotype. The V gene is TRBV29-1, the J gene TRBJ1-1; no clear D gene. V lost 7 bases to trimming and J lost 0 bases, with 12 bases between them. Per the germline V gene, CDR1 is SQVTM and CDR2 is ANQGSEA. This CDR3 comprises 13 residues. CDR3 region: CSAEGSMNTEAFF. The CDR3 nucleotides read TGCAGCGCCGAGGGATCGATGAACACTGAAGCTTTCTTT.

In this sample, this clonotype turned up a few times. The chain uses TRBV4-3 and TRBJ2-1, with D possibly TRBD2 on 6 matching bases. The CDR3 is made up of 15 amino acids. V was cut by 4 bases and J by 8 bases, with 18 bases left in between. Germline CDR1 and CDR2: LGHNA and YSLEER. The chain's CDR3 is CASSPLGTWSHEQFF. CDR3 nucleotide sequence: TGCGCCAGCAGCCCCCTGGGGACTTGGTCCCATGAGCAGTTCTTC.

This clonotype showed up just a few times. The V gene is TRBV12-3 or TRBV12-4, the J gene TRBJ2-3; tentatively, D is TRBD1 or TRBD2 (5 bases each). V dropped 7 bases and J dropped 2 bases, with 13 bases sitting between them. The CDR3 contains 14 residues. The CDR3 region has the DNA TGTGCCAGCACCTTGGGGGAGAACACAGATACGCAGTATTTT. Amino acid sequence: CASTLGENTDTQYF.

This clonotype has a handful of counts. This chain uses TRBV5-1 with TRBJ2-7; 8 bases fit TRBD2. Germline CDR1 SGHRS, CDR2 YFSETQ. V shed 7 bases, J shed 5 bases, and the junction held 11 bases outside the gene matches. CDR3 length equals 14 residues. Here the CDR3 reads CASGIAGPFDEQYF. CDR3 DNA: TGCGCCAGCGGCATAGCGGGACCATTTGACGAGCAGTACTTC. Using reference TRBV5-1 and TRBJ2-7 for the parts outside the CDR3, the full variable domain is KAGVTQTPRYLIKTRGQQVTLSCSPISGHRSVSWYQQTPGQGLQFLFEYFSETQRNKGNFPGRFSGRQFSNSRSEMNVSTLELGDSALYLCASGIAGPFDEQYFGPGTRLTVT.

For the CDR3, the DNA is TGTGCCAGCATAGGGGATTACCAAGAGACCCAGTACTTC. It yields the protein CASIGDYQETQYF. V usage is TRBV25-1 and J usage is TRBJ2-5; a weak D match, TRBD1 (5 bases). The germline V and J ends were trimmed by 7 bases and 0 bases, with 9 bases remaining between them. The germline V gene encodes CDR1 MGHDK and CDR2 SYGVNS. CDR3 size: 13 residues.